This entry lists 29 T cell receptor beta chains sequenced from one sample in a study of post-analysis software for immune sequencing data. Study results and limitations: Patients carried roughly 5 TRBV segments more frequently than controls did, and TRBV5-6, TRBV5-1 and TRBV20-1 were among them.

What these receptors recognize is not known. The TCR beta cDNA libraries contained unique molecular identifiers. From the PCR reads, TCRdb called clonotypes with MiXCR, one entry per CDR3 protein. The data show around 440,000 distinct CDR3 sequences, approximately 46% seen once. The material sequenced was blood. Receptors originate from a girl under 18 with multiple sclerosis.

The chain combines TRBV6-1 with TRBJ1-5, with D tentatively TRBD1 (6 bases). Germline V gives CDR1 MNHNS, CDR2 SASEGT. V dropped 7 bases and J dropped 4 bases, with 14 bases sitting between them. CDR3 length equals 14 residues. The CDR3 DNA follows: TGTGCCAGCATGGTCGACAGGTTAAATCAGCCCCAGCATTTT. This translates into CASMVDRLNQPQHF.

J is TRBJ2-4 and V is TRBV4-1; D possibly corresponds to TRBD2 (5 bases). V lost 4 bases, J lost 7 bases, and 17 bases lay in between. The CDR3 extends over 15 amino acids. Germline assignment: CDR1 MGHRA and CDR2 YSYEKL. The CDR3 region is CASSPWKAVKNIQYF. CDR3 nucleotides: TGCGCCAGCAGCCCCTGGAAAGCGGTAAAGAACATTCAGTACTTC.

The chain is built from TRBV6-1 and TRBJ2-1; 9 nucleotides agree with TRBD2. From germline, CDR1 is MNHNS and CDR2 SASEGT. Trimming at V came to 5 bases and at J to 7 bases, leaving 12 bases not matched to a gene. CDR3 length: 16 residues. The CDR3 DNA sequence: TGTGCCAGCAGTCAATATAGCGGGAGCTCTAGGAATGAGCAGTTCTTC. Translation: CASSQYSGSSRNEQFF.

J is TRBJ2-7 and V is TRBV4-1, with D perhaps matching TRBD2 (6 bases). The CDR3 sequence is 18 residues long. V gave up 0 bases and J gave up 4 bases, with 22 bases separating them. Germline V gene sequence: CDR1 MGHRA, CDR2 YSYEKL. CDR3 in DNA: TGCGCCAGCAGCCAAGATGGGGGGTCGGTAGCAAATCCATACGAGCAGTACTTC. Amino acids: CASSQDGGSVANPYEQYF.

The chain combines TRBV20-1 with TRBJ1-5; the D is unclear. V was cut by 1 base and J by 8 bases, with 21 bases left in between. The germline V gene has CDR1 DFQATT and CDR2 SNEGSKA (reference sequence). This CDR3 is 16 amino acids long. As DNA, the CDR3 is TGCAGTGCTAGAGCGGCCATTCACCAAAGGTTTGAGCCCCAGCATTTT. Its translation: CSARAAIHQRFEPQHF.

This clonotype was detected a few times. The V and J genes are TRBV25-1 and TRBJ1-2, with D maybe TRBD1 (6 bases). CDR3 length: 13 residues. Germline V gives CDR1 MGHDK, CDR2 SYGVNS. Trimming took 6 bases from V and 2 from J, leaving 10 bases between them. The CDR3 nucleotides read TGTGCCAGCAGACCCACAGGGAACTATGGCTACACCTTC. Its translation is CASRPTGNYGYTF.

This clonotype was seen a few times. The V gene is TRBV5-1, the J gene TRBJ2-1, with D hard to call. CDR1 and CDR2 from the germline V gene are SGHRS and YFSETQ. V shed 0 bases and J shed 5 bases, with 6 bases lying between them. The CDR3 covers 13 residues. CDR3 in DNA: TGCGCCAGCAGCTTGGAGGCGGACAATGAGCAGTTCTTC. Its translation: CASSLEADNEQFF.

This sequence joins TRBV28 and TRBJ2-7; 9 bases match TRBD2. The CDR3 has 15 residues. The V gene's germline CDR1 is MDHEN and CDR2 SYDVKM. V lost 5 bases and J lost 11; bases outside the gene matches: 16. This CDR3 is CASSPPVAGADFEYF. Written as DNA, the CDR3 is TGTGCCAGCAGTCCCCCAGTAGCGGGAGCCGACTTTGAGTACTTC.

This clonotype has a handful of counts. The germline gene is not matched at one end of the junction; a read error may be the cause. This chain connects TRBV27 to TRBJ2-5, with D possibly TRBD2 on 6 matching bases. The CDR3 loop spans 17 amino acids. Germline lookup yields CDR1 MNHEY and CDR2 SMNVEV (reference sequence). The CDR3 protein is CPSSTLGGRITEETQYF. CDR3 nucleotides: TGTCCCAGCAGTACCTTGGGGGGACGCATTACTGAAGAGACCCAGTACTTC.

This clonotype occurred a few times. The V call is TRBV5-1, the J call TRBJ2-3, with 10 bases matching TRBD2. The CDR3 is made up of 15 amino acids. J lost 1 base, V lost 4 bases, and 3 bases had no gene match. CDR1 SGHRS and CDR2 YFSETQ come from the germline V gene. CDR3 DNA: TGCGCCAGCAGCGAAACTAGCGGGGGCACAGATACGCAGTATTTT. This gives the protein CASSETSGGTDTQYF. The full variable domain, rest sourced from reference TRBV5-1 and TRBJ2-3, is KAGVTQTPRYLIKTRGQQVTLSCSPISGHRSVSWYQQTPGQGLQFLFEYFSETQRNKGNFPGRFSGRQFSNSRSEMNVSTLELGDSALYLCASSETSGGTDTQYFGPGTRLTVL.

This chain joins TRBV4-3 and TRBJ2-2, with D possibly TRBD1 on 6 matching bases. This CDR3 region has 19 residues. V was clipped by 0 bases and J by 2 bases, with 19 bases between them. From germline, CDR1 is LGHNA and CDR2 YSLEER. The CDR3 DNA is TGCGCCAGCAGCCAAGATCTAGCAGGGGCTGAGGGAAACACCGGGGAGCTGTTTTTT. Its protein is CASSQDLAGAEGNTGELFF.

The sample holds a few counts of this clonotype. V and J are TRBV5-1 and TRBJ1-2, with TRBD1 as a possible D gene (5 bases). Germline values: CDR1 SGHRS, CDR2 YFSETQ. V dropped 2 bases and J dropped 2 bases, with 10 bases sitting between them. The CDR3 is made up of 14 amino acids. The CDR3 bases are TGCGCCAGCAGCTTACGGGGACCCAACTATGGCTACACCTTC. It codes for CASSLRGPNYGYTF. Full variable domain (outside the CDR3, taken from reference TRBV5-1 and TRBJ1-2): KAGVTQTPRYLIKTRGQQVTLSCSPISGHRSVSWYQQTPGQGLQFLFEYFSETQRNKGNFPGRFSGRQFSNSRSEMNVSTLELGDSALYLCASSLRGPNYGYTFGSGTRLTVV.

This chain links TRBV7-3 with TRBJ2-3, with 11 positions matching TRBD2. Per germline, CDR1 SGHTA and CDR2 FQGTGA. J gave up 0 bases and V 1 base, and 9 bases lay outside the gene matches. This CDR3 is 19 amino acids long. DNA for the CDR3: TGTGCCAGCAGCTTAAGGCCGCTACTAGCGGGGGAAAGCACAGATACGCAGTATTTT. This encodes CASSLRPLLAGESTDTQYF.

The chain uses TRBV3-1 and TRBJ1-2; D not resolved. CDR3 length: 15 residues. V was clipped by 0 bases and J by 0 bases, with 8 bases between them. Per germline, CDR1 LGHDT and CDR2 YNNKEL (reference sequence). The chain's CDR3 is CASSQDTNPNYGYTF. The CDR3 nucleotides are TGTGCCAGCAGCCAAGATACGAACCCTAACTATGGCTACACCTTC.

The sample holds a few counts of this clonotype. The V call is TRBV4-1, the J call TRBJ2-7; a possible D gene is TRBD1 (6 bases). The V gene's germline CDR1 is MGHRA and CDR2 YSYEKL. V was cut by 5 bases and J by 6 bases, with 11 bases left in between. The CDR3 has 12 residues. The CDR3 sequence is CASSVTGTEQYF. The CDR3 bases are TGCGCCAGCAGCGTTACAGGGACCGAGCAGTACTTC.

The gene calls are TRBV20-1 and TRBJ1-2; no firm D call. Germline V CDR1 and CDR2: DFQATT, SNEGSKA (reference sequence). The CDR3 is made up of 16 amino acids. Trimming cost V 8 bases and J 8 bases, with 30 bases left between them. In DNA form, the CDR3 reads TGCAGTTCTTACTCCTCGGGCACCCAAGTAGTACGCGGCTACACCTTC. It is translated as CSSYSSGTQVVRGYTF.

The gene calls are TRBV12-3 or TRBV12-4 and TRBJ1-5; D perhaps matches TRBD1 (6 bases). The CDR3 has 15 residues. V lost 6 bases, J lost 4 bases, and 16 bases lay in between. The CDR3 DNA sequence: TGTGCCAGCAGCGGAGGTAATACAGGGAATCAGCCCCAGCATTTT. Translating it yields CASSGGNTGNQPQHF.

CDR3 DNA: TGCAGTGCTAGAGTCGGGAGCTACAATGAGCAGTTCTTC. Protein: CSARVGSYNEQFF. The V call is TRBV20-1, the J call TRBJ2-1; perhaps TRBD2 as D (6 bases). V dropped 1 base and J dropped 3 bases, with 7 bases sitting between them. The germline CDR1 and CDR2 sequences are DFQATT and SNEGSKA (reference sequence). The CDR3 contains 13 residues.

This clonotype was seen a handful of times. The V call is TRBV28, the J call TRBJ2-3; D is possibly TRBD2 (6 bases). Germline assignment: CDR1 MDHEN and CDR2 SYDVKM. The V and J ends lost 4 bases and 6 bases respectively, with 17 bases between them. CDR3 length equals 15 residues. The DNA of the CDR3 is TGTGCCAGCAGTTCTCTGTGGGGGGTTACCGATACGCAGTATTTT. Translation gives CASSSLWGVTDTQYF.

This clonotype has more than one count but fewer than ten. The chain recombines TRBV12-3 or TRBV12-4 with TRBJ2-4; D not resolved. The CDR3 runs to 14 residues. V dropped 3 bases and J dropped 5 bases, with 11 bases sitting between them. Here the CDR3 reads CASSLRGGQNIQYF. CDR3 DNA sequence: TGTGCCAGCAGTTTGCGTGGCGGACAAAACATTCAGTACTTC.

A few counts support this clonotype. V is TRBV29-1 and J is TRBJ2-5; either TRBD1 or TRBD2 may fit D (5 bases each). Per germline, CDR1 SQVTM and CDR2 ANQGSEA. The CDR3 loop spans 10 amino acids. The germline V and J ends were trimmed by 7 bases and 5 bases, with 8 bases remaining between them. CDR3 residues: CSAWGETQYF. The DNA of the CDR3 is TGCAGCGCTTGGGGGGAGACCCAGTACTTC.

In its sample, this clonotype was seen a few times. This sequence joins TRBV9 and TRBJ2-3; no definite D call. The CDR3 loop spans 11 amino acids. Trimming removed 1 base at V and 6 bases at J, with 3 bases between. Germline loops: CDR1 SGDLS, CDR2 YYNGEE. This CDR3 reads CASSVYDTQYF. CDR3 nucleotides: TGTGCCAGCAGCGTATACGATACGCAGTATTTT.

The chain carries TRBV6-6 and TRBJ2-5; 12 bases align to TRBD2. The DNA end is a closer match to TRBJ2-7, so the J assignment may be wrong. The germline gives CDR1 MNHNY, CDR2 SVGAGI (reference sequence). The CDR3 consists of 16 residues. The CDR3 DNA follows: TGTGCCAGCAGAACCACCCTCACTAGCGGGAGGAACGAGCAGTACTTC. Its protein product is CASRTTLTSGRNEQYF.

The chain is built from TRBV6-5 and TRBJ2-1; 10 bases agree with TRBD2. CDR1 is MNHEY and CDR2 is SVGAGI in the germline V gene. V was clipped by 2 bases and J by 4 bases; unmatched bases: 5. CDR3 length: 16 residues. The CDR3 reads CASSYTGTSVYNEQFF. CDR3 bases: TGTGCCAGCAGTTACACCGGGACTAGCGTATACAATGAGCAGTTCTTC.

The chain employs TRBV28 and TRBJ2-5, with TRBD2 matching 7 bases. The DNA end is more similar to TRBJ2-7, so the J call may be wrong. The CDR3 contains 14 residues. CDR1 MDHEN and CDR2 SYDVKM come from the germline V gene. CDR3 region: CASRSRLASYEQYF. CDR3 sequence (DNA): TGTGCCAGCAGGTCAAGACTAGCTTCCTACGAGCAGTACTTC.

This clonotype was recorded a few times. V is TRBV7-9 and J is TRBJ2-6; D may match TRBD1 or TRBD2 (5 bases each). Trimming pared 2 bases from V and 0 bases from J, leaving 20 bases between. Looked up from germline, CDR1 is SEHNR and CDR2 is FQNEAQ (reference sequence). The CDR3 is 20 amino acids. The CDR3, as DNA: TGTGCCAGCAGCTTATACGGGGACCCCACCACCGGCTCTGGGGCCAACGTCCTGACTTTC. Translating gives CASSLYGDPTTGSGANVLTF.

The J gene is TRBJ1-1, the V gene TRBV4-1, with D possibly TRBD1 on 5 matching bases. The CDR3 consists of 15 residues. Germline loops: CDR1 MGHRA, CDR2 YSYEKL. Deletions cut 4 bases from V and 2 bases from J, with 14 bases between. The CDR3 nucleotides are TGCGCCAGCAGCCTAATGGGAGGGGATAACACTGAAGCTTTCTTT. Amino acids: CASSLMGGDNTEAFF.

This clonotype has a single count. The V and J genes are TRBV7-9 and TRBJ1-6, with 7 bases lining up with TRBD1. Germline V lookup: CDR1 SEHNR, CDR2 FQNEAQ (reference sequence). CDR3 length equals 20 residues. The trim removed 3 bases at V and 0 bases at J, leaving 14 bases unmatched. This chain's CDR3 is CASSFHQETGTRSYNSPLHF. CDR3 DNA sequence: TGTGCCAGCAGCTTCCACCAGGAGACAGGGACCCGCTCCTATAATTCACCCCTCCACTTT. Supplemented by reference TRBV7-9 and TRBJ1-6, the full variable domain reads DTGVSQNPRHKITKRGQNVTFRCDPISEHNRLYWYRQTLGQGPEFLTYFQNEAQLEKSRLLSDRFSAERPKGSFSTLEIQRTEQGDSAMYLCASSFHQETGTRSYNSPLHFGNGTRLTVT.

The chain couples TRBV7-9 to TRBJ2-1; D gene ambiguous. In germline, CDR1 is SEHNR, CDR2 FQNEAQ (reference sequence). The CDR3 contains 16 residues. Trimming took off 5 bases at V and 5 bases at J, with 19 bases between the two ends. The CDR3 region has the DNA TGTGCCAGCAGCCTCGTCGTCGGGCTCTTACACAATGAGCAGTTCTTC. Translated, it gives CASSLVVGLLHNEQFF.